One TCR beta chain is described in this entry. This specimen comes from a study of blood T cell repertoires in COVID-19. Across the whole study: Researchers got acute and convalescent COVID-19 samples from the United States, Italy and Spain. PBMCs, B-cell-depleted T cells, or T cells were the source of the cDNA or gDNA that made up the material.

Original processing methods: Amplification with reference gene primers provided the estimates of nucleated cell counts. The data were produced by immunoSEQ multiplex PCR, yet TCRdb's version contains in-frame clones alone and is incomplete. The V and J calls and clone size are taken from that table; D and trimming were inferred from the DNA. This table holds around 56,000 clones, 81% found once. Germline values: CDR1 SNHLY, CDR2 FYNNEI. V was cut by 6 bases and J by 1 base, with 10 bases left in between. The CDR3 consists of 13 residues. This sequence joins TRBV2 and TRBJ2-7, with D tentatively TRBD2 (5 bases). The sequencing sample was made of peripheral blood. The TCR sequence derives from a woman of 80 years or more with active or convalescent COVID-19. CDR3 sequence: CASRRGPSYEQYF. The CDR3 bases are TGTGCCAGCAGGAGAGGGCCGTCCTACGAGCAGTACTTC.